This T cell receptor beta chain was retrieved from a study of blood T cell repertoires in COVID-19 (dated by TCRdb to 2018 to 2020). About the study as a whole: Samples covering the acute and convalescent phases of COVID-19 were provided by collaborators in the United States, Italy and Spain. The prospective study material was composed of cDNA or gDNA derived from T cells, B-cell-depleted T cells, or PBMCs. Samples were obtained from the ongoing ImmuneRACE study (first 160 participants) and from over 1,000 subjects provided by 6 global collaborators. Nearly every sample came with metadata listing a de-identified subject ID, COVID-19 status, age in years and sex. Deeply sampled blood TCRbeta repertoires from subjects exposed to, actively infected with, or recovered from COVID-19 were included in the dataset. The repertoires were released in a freely available public database intended as a resource for research on the immune response to SARS-CoV-2. Where available, HLA class I and class II types were obtained from metadata supplied by the sample provider rather than from assay-based typing.

TCRbeta CDR3 regions were amplified from genomic DNA by means of the immunoSEQ Assay, a bias-controlled multiplex PCR. The published analysis was carried out like this. Nucleated cell counts per sample were estimated from amplification of reference gene primers within the assay. To quantify the absolute abundance of each unique TCRbeta CDR3 rearrangement, sequence reads were collapsed and filtered. For each sample, productive Simpson clonality was calculated by taking the square root of Simpson's diversity index across productive rearrangements. TCRdb obtained this table from immuneACCESS and retained in-frame rearrangements with V and J assigned. These tables miss some clones; where compared with another copy, unresolved V genes account for less than half of the shortfall, and the remainder is unexplained. V and J calls and clone size are given by that table; D and trimming were obtained from the DNA. The sample table lists tens of thousands of clones, 90% of them with a count of one. About 1.5% of the sample comes from the top ten.

The cysteine opens and the phenylalanine closes a CDR3 of 15 amino acids. The DNA shown is the 45-base CDR3, in frame from base 1. After removal of 5 bases from V and 8 bases from J, the junction retains 12 bases not matched to a gene. The germline V gene gives CDR1 as SGHVS and CDR2 as FNYEAQ. The collaborating institutions used their own protocols to collect whole blood in K2EDTA tubes. For TCRbeta analysis, collaborator samples were shipped as frozen whole blood, as isolated PBMCs, or as DNA extracted from either sample type. As regards this clone: The antigen it recognizes is unknown. Qualities for individual bases were not recorded, and no much larger clone is one base off.

Beyond this particular receptor, the publication reports: The quantity of clinical and demographic metadata differed by source and by participant and was supplied without curation.

Sequenced: peripheral blood. The chain was built from TRBV7-6 and TRBJ2-7, with TRBD2 identical over 10 junction bases. This receptor was identified in a man aged 50-59 years with acute or convalescent COVID-19. CDR3 reads: CASSLKPLAGAQQYF. The DNA sequence follows: TGTGCCAGCAGCCTAAAACCCCTAGCGGGGGCACAGCAGTACTTC.